These 2 T cell receptor beta chains share one sample of origin, sequenced in a study of cytomegalovirus exposure and HLA in healthy donors. The PCR was carried out with 60 Vbeta primers and 13 Jbeta primers. The method was immunoSEQ multiplex PCR; TCRdb's version includes in-frame clones alone and lacks a portion of them. The repertoire holds about 110,000 clones, with roughly 82% as singletons. The sequenced sample was PBMCs. The receptors originated from a man in his forties or fifties in good health and CMV-seronegative.

This clone was seen more than once but under ten times. This chain joins TRBV6-4 and TRBJ2-6; the D gene is possibly TRBD2 (5 bases). The CDR3 consists of 16 residues. From germline, CDR1 is MRHNA and CDR2 SNTAGT. The V end was cut by 3 bases, the J end by 3 bases, with 12 bases between. This CDR3 is CASSDPTEGGANVLTF. CDR3 nucleotides: TGTGCCAGCAGTGATCCGACTGAGGGTGGGGCCAACGTCCTGACTTTC.

V and J are TRBV11-2 and TRBJ1-6, with 7 bases matching TRBD1. The CDR3 loop spans 14 amino acids. J gave up 9 bases and V 5 bases, and 7 bases lay outside the gene matches. Germline lookup yields CDR1 SGHAT and CDR2 FQNNGV. Here the CDR3 DNA reads TGTGCCAGCAGCCTGGGACAGATAAGTTCACCCCTCCACTTT. Amino acids: CASSLGQISSPLHF.